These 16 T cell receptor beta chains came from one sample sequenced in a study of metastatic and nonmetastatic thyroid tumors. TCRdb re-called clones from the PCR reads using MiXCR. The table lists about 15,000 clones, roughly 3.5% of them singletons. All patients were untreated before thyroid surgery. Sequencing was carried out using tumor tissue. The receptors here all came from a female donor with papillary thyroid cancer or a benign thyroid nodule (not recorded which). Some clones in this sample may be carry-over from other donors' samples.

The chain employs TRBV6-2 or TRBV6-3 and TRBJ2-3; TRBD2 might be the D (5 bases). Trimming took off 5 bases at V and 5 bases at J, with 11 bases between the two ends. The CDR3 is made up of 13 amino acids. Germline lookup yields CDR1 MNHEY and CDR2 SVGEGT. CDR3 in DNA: TGTGCCAGCAGTACCCGGAGCGGAGATACGCAGTATTTT. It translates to CASSTRSGDTQYF.

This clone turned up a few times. The CDR3 DNA reads TGCGCCAGCAGCTTGGGACGATCGGGCACTGAAGCTTTCTTT. As protein: CASSLGRSGTEAFF. This chain joins TRBV5-1 and TRBJ1-1, with D unresolved. V was shortened by 0 bases and J by 4 bases, with 10 bases between the two germline ends. This CDR3 is 14 amino acids long. Germline-derived CDR1 and CDR2 are SGHRS and YFSETQ.

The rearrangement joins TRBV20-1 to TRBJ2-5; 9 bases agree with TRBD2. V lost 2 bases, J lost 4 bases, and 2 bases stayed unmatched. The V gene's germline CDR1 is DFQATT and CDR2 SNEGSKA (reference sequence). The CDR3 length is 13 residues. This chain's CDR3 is CSARQTSGETQYF. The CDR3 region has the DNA TGCAGTGCTAGACAGACTAGCGGAGAGACCCAGTACTTC.

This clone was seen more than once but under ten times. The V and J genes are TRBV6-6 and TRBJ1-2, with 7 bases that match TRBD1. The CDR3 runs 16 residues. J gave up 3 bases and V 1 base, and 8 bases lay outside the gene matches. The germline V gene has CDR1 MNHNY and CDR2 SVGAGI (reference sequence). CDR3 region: CASSYLGGRGYYGYTF. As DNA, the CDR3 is TGTGCCAGCAGTTACTTGGGCGGCAGGGGGTACTATGGCTACACCTTC.

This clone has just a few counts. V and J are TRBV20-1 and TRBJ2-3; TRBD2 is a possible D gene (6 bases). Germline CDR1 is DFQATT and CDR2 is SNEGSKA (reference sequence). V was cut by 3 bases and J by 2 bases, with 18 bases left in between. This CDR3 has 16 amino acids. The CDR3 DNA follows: TGCAGTGCTAGTTCTGGAAGTGGGGGGTACACAGATACGCAGTATTTT. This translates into CSASSGSGGYTDTQYF.

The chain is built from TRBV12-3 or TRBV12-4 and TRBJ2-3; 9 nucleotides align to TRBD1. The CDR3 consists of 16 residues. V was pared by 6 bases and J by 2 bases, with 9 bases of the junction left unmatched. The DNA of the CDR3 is TGTGCCAGCAGCGGCCGTGGGACAGGGACCACAGATACGCAGTATTTT. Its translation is CASSGRGTGTTDTQYF.

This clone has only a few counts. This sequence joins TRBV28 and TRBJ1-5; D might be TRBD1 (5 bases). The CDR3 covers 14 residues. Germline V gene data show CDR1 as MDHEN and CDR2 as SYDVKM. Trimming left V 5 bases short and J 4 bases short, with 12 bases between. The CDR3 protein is CASSAPTANQPQHF. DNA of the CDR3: TGTGCCAGCAGTGCTCCGACAGCAAATCAGCCCCAGCATTTT.

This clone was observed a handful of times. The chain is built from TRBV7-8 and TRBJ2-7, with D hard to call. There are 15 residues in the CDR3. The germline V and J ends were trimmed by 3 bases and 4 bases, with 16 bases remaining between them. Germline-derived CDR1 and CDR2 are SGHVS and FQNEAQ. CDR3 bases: TGTGCCAGCAGCTTCGCCGCAGTGCCAAAGTACGAGCAGTACTTC. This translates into CASSFAAVPKYEQYF.

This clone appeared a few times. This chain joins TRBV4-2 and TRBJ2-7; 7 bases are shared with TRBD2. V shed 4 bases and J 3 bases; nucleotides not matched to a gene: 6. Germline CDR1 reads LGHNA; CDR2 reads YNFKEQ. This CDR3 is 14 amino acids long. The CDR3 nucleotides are TGTGCCAGCAGCCCCCTAAGCGGGGACTACGAGCAGTACTTC. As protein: CASSPLSGDYEQYF.

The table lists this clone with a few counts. The DNA of the CDR3 is TGTGCCATCAGATGGGACAGGGGGTCCGGGGAGCTGTTTTTT. Translated: CAIRWDRGSGELFF. This rearrangement joins TRBV10-3 to TRBJ2-2, with 11 positions matching TRBD1. Germline CDR1 and CDR2: ENHRY and SYGVKD. The CDR3 covers 14 residues. V lost 6 bases and J lost 6; bases outside the gene matches: 3.

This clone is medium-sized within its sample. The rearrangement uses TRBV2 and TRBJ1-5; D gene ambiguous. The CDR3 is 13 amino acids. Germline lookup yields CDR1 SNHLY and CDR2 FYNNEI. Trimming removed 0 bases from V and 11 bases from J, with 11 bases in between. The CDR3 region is CASSEALRLAQHF. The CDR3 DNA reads TGTGCCAGCAGTGAAGCGCTTCGGCTTGCCCAGCATTTT.

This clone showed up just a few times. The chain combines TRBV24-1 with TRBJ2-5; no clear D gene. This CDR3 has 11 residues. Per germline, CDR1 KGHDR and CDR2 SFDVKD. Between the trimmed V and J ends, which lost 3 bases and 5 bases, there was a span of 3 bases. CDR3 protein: CATSDTETQYF. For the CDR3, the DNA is TGTGCCACCAGTGATACCGAGACCCAGTACTTC.

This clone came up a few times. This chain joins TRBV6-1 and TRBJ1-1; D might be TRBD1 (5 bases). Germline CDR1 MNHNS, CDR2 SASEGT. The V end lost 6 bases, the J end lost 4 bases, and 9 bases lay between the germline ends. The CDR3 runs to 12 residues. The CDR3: CASRWGGTEAFF. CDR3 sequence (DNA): TGTGCCAGCAGGTGGGGGGGCACTGAAGCTTTCTTT.

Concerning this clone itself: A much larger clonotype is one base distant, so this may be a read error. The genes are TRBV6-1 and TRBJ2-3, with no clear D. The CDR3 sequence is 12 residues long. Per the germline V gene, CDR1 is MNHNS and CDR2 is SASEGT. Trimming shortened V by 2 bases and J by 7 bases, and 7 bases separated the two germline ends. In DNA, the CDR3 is TGTGCCAGCAGTGAAAGAGTATATACGCAGTATTTT. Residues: CASSERVYTQYF.

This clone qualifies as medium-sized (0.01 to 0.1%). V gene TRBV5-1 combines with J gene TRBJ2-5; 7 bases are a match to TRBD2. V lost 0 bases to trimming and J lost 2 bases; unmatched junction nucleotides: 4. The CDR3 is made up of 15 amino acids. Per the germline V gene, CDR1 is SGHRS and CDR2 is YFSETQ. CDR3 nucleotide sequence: TGCGCCAGCAGCTTGGCCGGGGAGGGGCAAGAGACCCAGTACTTC. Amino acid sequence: CASSLAGEGQETQYF.

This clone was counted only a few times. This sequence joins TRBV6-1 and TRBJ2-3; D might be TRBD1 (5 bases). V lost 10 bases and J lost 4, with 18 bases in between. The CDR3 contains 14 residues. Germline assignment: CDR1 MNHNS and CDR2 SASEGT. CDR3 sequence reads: CATQGSLDSDTQYF. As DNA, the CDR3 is TGTGCCACCCAGGGTAGTTTAGATTCAGATACGCAGTATTTT.